A selection of T cell receptor beta chains follows, all from one sample in a study of CD8 T cells in Susac syndrome. A single record per CDR3 protein comes from TCRdb applying MiXCR to the immunoSEQ multiplex PCR reads. The table has 140,000 or so distinct CDR3 sequences, less than 95% seen once. The material sequenced was CD4+ T cells from PBMCs. Receptors originate from a human donor in good health. Each CDR3 is given with its conserved first and last residue. Fields, in order: clone size, V gene, D gene, J gene, CDR3 DNA, CDR3 protein. D genes are given only for firm matches. Clone size is not always given. Where it is, it says once, few, many or a class for expanded clones.

>-|TRBV3-1|-|TRBJ1-4
TGTGCCAGCAGCCAAGGCTCCGAAAAACTGTTTTTT
CASSQGSEKLFF
>-|TRBV13|-|TRBJ2-5
TGTGCCAGCAGCTTAGACCAAGGGACCCAGTACTTC
CASSLDQGTQYF
>-|TRBV20-1|-|TRBJ1-2
TGCAGTGGGGGTTACCTGTACAACTATGGCTACACCTTC
CSGGYLYNYGYTF
>-|TRBV7-3|-|TRBJ2-3
TGTGCCAGCAGCGATGGTGTAGGAAGCACAGATACGCAGTATTTT
CASSDGVGSTDTQYF
>once|TRBV28|-|TRBJ1-1
TGTGCCAGCACCCTAAACCGCGACACTGAAGCTTTCTTT
CASTLNRDTEAFF
>-|TRBV7-3|TRBD1|TRBJ1-2
TGTGCCAGCAGCTTAGGCACCCCCGGGACAGGGGCTCAAACCTTC
CASSLGTPGTGAQTF
>-|TRBV14|-|TRBJ2-2
TGTGCCAGCAGCCAAGTCAACACCGGGGAGCTGTTTTTT
CASSQVNTGELFF
>few|TRBV25-1|-|TRBJ2-2
TGTGCCAGCAGTGAAGTTGGTTTCACCGGGGAGCTGTTTTTT
CASSEVGFTGELFF
>few|TRBV6-5|-|TRBJ2-1
TGTGCCAGCAGTTACAGACAGCAAAATTACAATGAGCAGTTCTTC
CASSYRQQNYNEQFF
>-|TRBV6-1|-|TRBJ2-1
TGTGCCAGCAGTGAACGGCCGCGGAAGTTCTTC
CASSERPRKFF
>-|TRBV21-1|-|TRBJ1-1
TGTGCCAGCAGCAGAAAACCAGGCACTGAAGCTTTCTTT
CASSRKPGTEAFF
>-|TRBV9|TRBD1|TRBJ1-4
TGTGCCAGCAGCGTAGATGAGGGGGCTGGCTTAAGTGAAAAACTGTTTTTT
CASSVDEGAGLSEKLFF
>-|TRBV12-3/TRBV12-4|-|TRBJ1-5
TGTGCCAGCAGTTGGCAGGGTCGGAATCAGCCCCAGCATTTT
CASSWQGRNQPQHF
>-|TRBV7-2|-|TRBJ1-1
TGTGCCAGCAGCATGAGTTTAAGGACAGAAGCTTTCTTT
CASSMSLRTEAFF
>-|TRBV19|-|TRBJ2-1
TGTGCCAGTAGCGGGAGTTACAATGAGCAGTTCTTC
CASSGSYNEQFF
>-|TRBV6-2/TRBV6-3|-|TRBJ1-5
TGTGCCAGCACTTCACAGTGGGCGAGACAGCCCCAGCATTTT
CASTSQWARQPQHF
>-|TRBV19|-|TRBJ1-1
TGTGCCAGTATCCCGACAGGCAGGACTGAAGCTTTCTTT
CASIPTGRTEAFF
>-|TRBV6-6|TRBD1|TRBJ2-6
TGTGCCAGCTACAGGGGGCCAGGGGCCAACGTCCTGACTTTC
CASYRGPGANVLTF
>-|TRBV24-1|TRBD1|TRBJ2-1
TGTGCCACCAGTGACCCGACAGGGCCCTACAATGAGCAGTTCTTC
CATSDPTGPYNEQFF
>-|TRBV5-1|-|TRBJ1-3
TGCGCCAGCAGCTTGGTAGGATCTCTCTCTGGAAACACCATATATTTT
CASSLVGSLSGNTIYF
>-|TRBV6-5|TRBD1|TRBJ2-1
TGTGCCAGCAGTTACTCTGAACAGGGGGCCAATGAGCAGTTCTTC
CASSYSEQGANEQFF
>-|TRBV30|-|TRBJ1-1
TGTGCCTGGAGTGTATACAGGACGAACACTGAAGCTTTCTTT
CAWSVYRTNTEAFF
>-|TRBV20-1|TRBD1|TRBJ2-1
TGCAGTGCGCGAAGAGGGGGGACAGGAGTTTACAATGAGCAGTTCTTC
CSARRGGTGVYNEQFF
>-|TRBV6-4|-|TRBJ2-2
TGTGCCAGCAGTGAACCAGGGAACACCGGGGAGCTGTTTTTT
CASSEPGNTGELFF
>-|TRBV3-1|-|TRBJ2-1
TGTGCCAGCAGCCAAGTAGGTTTAGCGCCCAATGAGCAGTTCTTC
CASSQVGLAPNEQFF
>-|TRBV5-4|-|TRBJ1-2
TGTGCCAGCAGCTATACGGGGAGGGACTATGGCTACACCTTC
CASSYTGRDYGYTF
>-|TRBV5-1|-|TRBJ2-2
TGCGCCAGCAGCTTTGACACCGACACCGGGGAGCTGTTTTTT
CASSFDTDTGELFF
>-|TRBV9|TRBD1|TRBJ1-2
TGTGCCAGCAGCCCTTGGACAGGGGGGCTGTTCGGCTATGGCTACACCTTC
CASSPWTGGLFGYGYTF
>few|TRBV3-1|-|TRBJ2-7
TGTGCCAGCAGCCTAGCCACCTACGAGCAGTACTTC
CASSLATYEQYF
>-|TRBV30|-|TRBJ2-3
TGTGCCTGGAGTGTACAGGGAGTGCTTAGCACAGATACGCAGTATTTT
CAWSVQGVLSTDTQYF
>-|TRBV9|-|TRBJ2-7
TGTGCCAGCAGCGTAGCGGCATACGGCTCCGAGCAGTACTTC
CASSVAAYGSEQYF
>-|TRBV6-1|TRBD2|TRBJ2-7
TGTGCCAGCAGTGAAGAATGGTGGGGGACTAGACACGAGCAGTACTTC
CASSEEWWGTRHEQYF
>-|TRBV20-1|-|TRBJ1-4
TGCAGTGCTACCGGGACAAGTGAAAAACTGTTTTTT
CSATGTSEKLFF